The sequence of this TCR beta chain was determined in a study of T cell repertoires in cytomegalovirus infection. Overall study context: CMV infection and matching HLA type were both indicated by public TCR beta signatures.

Findings and limits, study-wide: What dominated the ex vivo response were HLA-C-restricted CMV-specific TCR beta clonotypes.

TCRdb processed the reads anew with MiXCR; each CDR3 protein has one entry. Of about 830,000 distinct CDR3 sequences listed, 30% to 35% were seen once; the top ten hold around 11%. This CDR3 comprises 14 residues. Germline assignment: CDR1 SQVTM and CDR2 ANQGSEA. Trimming cost V 0 bases and J 0 bases, with 5 bases left between them. Turning to this clonotype: Antigen unknown.

The V and J genes are TRBV29-1 and TRBJ1-4; D is unclear. This specimen consisted of cultured CD8+ T cells from PBMCs, obtained from culture after CMV antigen stimulation. The source of this sequence is a human donor in good health (CMV status not recorded). Some clones in this sample may be carry-over from other donors' samples. In DNA form, the CDR3 reads TGCAGCGTTGAAGATCCGACAACTAATGAAAAACTGTTTTTT. Translation gives CSVEDPTTNEKLFF.